These 5 T cell receptor beta chains came from one sample sequenced in a study of cytomegalovirus exposure and HLA in healthy donors. A multiplex PCR was run with 60 Vbeta primers and 13 Jbeta primers. The assay was immunoSEQ multiplex PCR, and TCRdb's table has in-frame clones only and misses some. Of some 110,000 clones in the sample, almost 70% were seen once. The sequencing input was PBMCs. Source of these receptors: a man aged 25-40 years in good health and CMV-seropositive.

The chain links TRBV10-1 to TRBJ2-3; D call uncertain. V was clipped by 5 bases and J by 4 bases, with 13 bases between them. The CDR3 loop spans 14 amino acids. CDR1 WNHNN and CDR2 SYGVQD come from the germline V gene (reference sequence). The CDR3 DNA is TGCGCCAGCAGTCGATGGAGCCTAGCAGATACGCAGTATTTT. Translated, it gives CASSRWSLADTQYF.

This clone was observed a few times. The gene calls are TRBV28 and TRBJ1-1; D not certain. The CDR3 length is 12 residues. V was cut by 8 bases and J by 6 bases, with 13 bases left in between. Germline-derived CDR1 and CDR2 are MDHEN and SYDVKM. The CDR3 DNA is TGTGCCAGCCTTAGAAGACACGCTGAAGCTTTCTTT. Protein: CASLRRHAEAFF.

The chain has TRBV6-1 and TRBJ1-3; no clear D gene. Germline CDR1 MNHNS, CDR2 SASEGT. The CDR3 spans 13 residues. Trimming pared 5 bases from V and 7 bases from J, leaving 12 bases between. CDR3 loop: CASSNTDWNTIYF. CDR3 sequence (DNA): TGTGCCAGCAGTAATACCGACTGGAACACCATATATTTT.

This sequence joins TRBV5-1 and TRBJ2-1; TRBD2 aligns across 11 bases. V shed 5 bases and J 1 base; nucleotides not matched to a gene: 11. Germline V gives CDR1 SGHRS, CDR2 YFSETQ. The CDR3 is made up of 18 amino acids. CDR3 in DNA: TGCGCCAGCAGTATACTAGCGGGGGATCTCCATTCCTACAATGAGCAGTTCTTC. It specifies CASSILAGDLHSYNEQFF. The full variable domain, completed using reference TRBV5-1 and TRBJ2-1, is KAGVTQTPRYLIKTRGQQVTLSCSPISGHRSVSWYQQTPGQGLQFLFEYFSETQRNKGNFPGRFSGRQFSNSRSEMNVSTLELGDSALYLCASSILAGDLHSYNEQFFGPGTRLTVL.

Only a few counts were recorded for this clone. The chain has TRBV28 and TRBJ1-5; 8 bases line up with TRBD1. After removal of 8 bases from V and 3 bases from J, the junction contained 6 bases not matched to a gene. Germline V lookup: CDR1 MDHEN, CDR2 SYDVKM. This CDR3 comprises 14 residues. The CDR3 DNA reads TGTGCCAGCGGACGGGACAGGCCCAATCAGCCCCAGCATTTT. Protein: CASGRDRPNQPQHF.